A single T cell receptor (beta chain) is shown here with its context. As for treatment: 15 to 20 received Ad26.COV2.S at low or high dose, single or two shots; several received placebo; per-sample allocation not given. Repertoires come from day 63 after the first vaccine or placebo injection. Boston supplied an adult donor aged 18-55 years. The source of the sample is a study of Ad26.COV2.S vaccination and SARS-CoV-2 variants. CDR1 and CDR2 from the germline V gene are MDHEN and SYDVKM. V dropped 0 bases and J dropped 0 bases, with 12 bases sitting between them. There are 18 residues in the CDR3. Libraries were prepared by immunoSEQ multiplex PCR; TCRdb keeps only in-frame clonotypes and omits some of them. The table records fewer than 400,000 clones, around 81% of them present only once.

V and J are TRBV28 and TRBJ1-6, with D maybe TRBD1 (5 bases). The clonotype originates from a person aged 18-65 years who received the Ad26.COV2.S COVID-19 vaccine or a placebo. Sequencing used peripheral blood, obtained in a trial of Ad26.COV2.S vaccine versus placebo. The CDR3 loop reads CASSLWGKGSSYNSPLHF. CDR3 nucleotide sequence: TGTGCCAGCAGTTTATGGGGGAAGGGGAGCTCCTATAATTCACCCCTCCACTTT.